The present T cell receptor (beta chain) was sequenced within a study of shared T cell receptors in the human thymus. Sequencing was performed with immunoSEQ multiplex PCR; in TCRdb, only in-frame clones are kept and a portion is missing. The data contain some 700,000 clones, approximately 90% of them seen just once; the ten biggest clones take up approximately 0.011%. This CDR3 is 15 amino acids long. Trimming removed 1 base at V and 6 bases at J, with 13 bases between. Germline V gives CDR1 SGHVS, CDR2 FQNEAQ. This same sample was also taken into another study, of human thymus T cells. That paper adds: Obtained as resections during corrective heart surgery, the thymus tissue was then studied. Thymic repertoires of unrelated individuals were reported in related research to overlap highly.

Sample: thymocytes. The chain employs TRBV7-8 and TRBJ1-5; perhaps TRBD1 as D (5 bases). The sequence was obtained from a boy in the first two years of life with a congenital heart defect. CDR3 protein: CASSLVRQGGQPQHF. The CDR3 nucleotides read TGTGCCAGCAGCTTAGTTCGGCAGGGTGGTCAGCCCCAGCATTTT.